This entry concerns a single T cell receptor beta chain. Its specificity is unknown. Per germline, CDR1 SGHTA and CDR2 FQGNSA. CDR3 length: 17 residues. The V gene end was trimmed by 4 bases and the J gene end by 2 bases; junction bases not matched to a gene: 7. Sequencing used immunoSEQ multiplex PCR; TCRdb keeps in-frame clones, though not all of them. This table holds roughly 81,000 clones, roughly 84% found once. Collection occurred without any documented infections or immune events in donors. The data originate from a study of identifying expanded T cells in peripheral blood. General study results and limits: Two-week clone count variance significantly increased as total template count grew. Technical replicates showed about 1.1 changed clones; two weeks about 16.4; four weeks 19.

This TCR was sampled from a person aged 18 to 75 in good health. Sequenced input: blood. The chain carries TRBV7-2 and TRBJ2-1; 11 bases align to TRBD2. The DNA of the CDR3 is TGTGCCAGCAGCTCCGAACCGGGACTAGCGGCCTACAATGAGCAGTTCTTC. As protein: CASSSEPGLAAYNEQFF.